This T cell receptor (beta chain) was identified in a study of blood T cell repertoires in COVID-19. In the study overall: Acute and convalescent COVID-19 samples came from the United States, Italy and Spain. In each case, the material was cDNA or gDNA derived from T cells, B-cell-depleted T cells, or PBMCs.

Original analysis: From reference gene primer amplification, estimates of nucleated cell counts were derived. Only in-frame clones appear in the TCRdb table, and some are missing; sequencing was by immunoSEQ multiplex PCR. V, J and clone size are those of that table, while D and trimming were read from the DNA. Here the sample spans tens of thousands of clones, 86% being singletons. Germline lookup yields CDR1 SQVTM and CDR2 ANQGSEA. CDR3 length: 11 amino acids. Trimming shortened V by 6 bases and J by 5 bases, and 11 bases separated the two germline ends. The receptor was isolated from a man in his forties or fifties with active COVID-19. The chain carries TRBV29-1 and TRBJ2-7; D is possibly TRBD1 (6 bases). Specimen: peripheral blood. The CDR3 spells CSVAQGNEQYF. The CDR3 coding sequence is TGCAGCGTAGCACAGGGCAACGAGCAGTACTTC.